The clone carrying this T cell receptor beta chain was seen at least ten times. The germline V gene has CDR1 SEHNR and CDR2 FQNEAQ (reference sequence). The CDR3 sequence is 14 residues long. V shed 3 bases, J shed 6 bases, and the junction held 5 bases outside the gene matches. The sample originates from a study of T-cell reconstitution after alpha-beta-depleted transplantation in children. Library preparation (for TCRbeta) was performed with unique molecular identifiers. Via MiXCR, TCRdb re-called the PCR reads, giving one row per CDR3 protein. The sample contains hundreds of thousands of distinct CDR3 sequences, about an eighth of which appear only once.

The sample in question was PBMCs, obtained from the stem cell graft. This TCR came from a human donor who donated a stem cell graft to a child with Fanconi anemia. The V call is TRBV7-9, the J call TRBJ2-1; 7 bases are shared with TRBD1. CDR3 DNA: TGTGCCAGCAGCTTCGGGACAGTTTCCAATGAGCAGTTCTTC. Residues: CASSFGTVSNEQFF.